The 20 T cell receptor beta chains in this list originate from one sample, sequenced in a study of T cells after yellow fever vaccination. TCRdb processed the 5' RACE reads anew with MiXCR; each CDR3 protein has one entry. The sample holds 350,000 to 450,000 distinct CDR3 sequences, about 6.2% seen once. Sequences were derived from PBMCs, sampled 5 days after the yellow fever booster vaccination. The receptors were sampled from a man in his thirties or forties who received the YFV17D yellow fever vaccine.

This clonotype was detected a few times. The CDR3 DNA reads TGTGCCATCAGGCTAGCGGCGAACACCGGGGAGCTGTTTTTT. Residues: CAIRLAANTGELFF. The chain links TRBV10-3 to TRBJ2-2; 7 bases align to TRBD2. V shed 6 bases, J shed 0 bases, and the junction held 1 base outside the gene matches. Germline values: CDR1 ENHRY, CDR2 SYGVKD. The CDR3 sequence is 14 residues long.

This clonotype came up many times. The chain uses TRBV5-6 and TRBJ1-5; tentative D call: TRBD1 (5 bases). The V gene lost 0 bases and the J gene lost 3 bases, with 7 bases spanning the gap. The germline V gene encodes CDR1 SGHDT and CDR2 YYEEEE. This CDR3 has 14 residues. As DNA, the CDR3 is TGTGCCAGCAGCTTGGGGGGGTACAATCAGCCCCAGCATTTT. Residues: CASSLGGYNQPQHF.

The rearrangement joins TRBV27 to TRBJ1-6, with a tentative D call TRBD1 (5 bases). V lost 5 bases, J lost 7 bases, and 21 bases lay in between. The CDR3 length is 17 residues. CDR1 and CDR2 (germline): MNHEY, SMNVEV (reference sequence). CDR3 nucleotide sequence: TGTGCCAGCAGTCCTACCCCGGGACGCGGAAACAATTCACCCCTCCACTTT. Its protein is CASSPTPGRGNNSPLHF.

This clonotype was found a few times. The chain's CDR3 is CASSPDRPDTQYF. CDR3 nucleotides: TGTGCCAGCAGCCCGGACCGGCCAGATACGCAGTATTTT. The V and J genes are TRBV4-2 and TRBJ2-3; no reliable D call. The CDR3 is 13 amino acids. V lost 4 bases and J 4 bases, leaving 9 bases between the germline ends. Germline V gene data show CDR1 as LGHNA and CDR2 as YNFKEQ.

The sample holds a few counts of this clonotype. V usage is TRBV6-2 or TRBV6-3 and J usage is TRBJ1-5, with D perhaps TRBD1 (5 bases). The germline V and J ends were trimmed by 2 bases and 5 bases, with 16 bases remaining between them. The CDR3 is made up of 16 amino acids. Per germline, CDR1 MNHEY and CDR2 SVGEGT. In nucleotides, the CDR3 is TGTGCCAGCAGTTACACCGAAGGGACGGCCGATCAGCCCCAGCATTTT. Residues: CASSYTEGTADQPQHF.

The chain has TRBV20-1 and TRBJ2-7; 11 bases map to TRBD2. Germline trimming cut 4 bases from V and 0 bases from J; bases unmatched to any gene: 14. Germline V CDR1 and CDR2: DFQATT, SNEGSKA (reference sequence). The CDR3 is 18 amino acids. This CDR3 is CSANLPRTSGGSSYEQYF. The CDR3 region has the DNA TGCAGTGCTAACTTACCCCGAACTAGCGGGGGTAGCTCCTACGAGCAGTACTTC.

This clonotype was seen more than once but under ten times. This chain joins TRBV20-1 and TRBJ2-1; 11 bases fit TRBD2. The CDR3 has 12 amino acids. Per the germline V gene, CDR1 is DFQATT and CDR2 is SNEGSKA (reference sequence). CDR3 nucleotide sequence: TGCAGGCCCGGGACTAGCGGTAATGAGCAGTTCTTC. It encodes CRPGTSGNEQFF.

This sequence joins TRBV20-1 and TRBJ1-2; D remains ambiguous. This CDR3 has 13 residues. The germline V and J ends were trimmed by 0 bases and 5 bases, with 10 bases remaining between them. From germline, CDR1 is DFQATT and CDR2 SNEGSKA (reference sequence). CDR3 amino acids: CSARDPGSYGYTF. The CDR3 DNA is TGCAGTGCTAGAGATCCCGGGAGTTATGGCTACACCTTC.

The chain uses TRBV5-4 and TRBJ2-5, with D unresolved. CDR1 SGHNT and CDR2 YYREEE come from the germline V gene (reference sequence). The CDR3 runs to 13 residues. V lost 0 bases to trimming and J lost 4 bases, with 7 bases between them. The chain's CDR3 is CASSLEAGETQYF. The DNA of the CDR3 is TGTGCCAGCAGCTTGGAGGCAGGAGAGACCCAGTACTTC.

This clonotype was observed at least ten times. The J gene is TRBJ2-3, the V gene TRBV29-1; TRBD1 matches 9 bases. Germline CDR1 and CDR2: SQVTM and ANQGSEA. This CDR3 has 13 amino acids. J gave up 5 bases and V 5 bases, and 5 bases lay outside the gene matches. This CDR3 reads CSVWTGEGDTQYF. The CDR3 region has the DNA TGCAGCGTTTGGACAGGGGAAGGAGATACGCAGTATTTT.

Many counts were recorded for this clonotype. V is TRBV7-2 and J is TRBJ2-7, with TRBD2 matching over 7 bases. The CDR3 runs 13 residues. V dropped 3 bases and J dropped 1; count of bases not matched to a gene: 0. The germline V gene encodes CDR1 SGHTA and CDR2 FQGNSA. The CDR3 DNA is TGTGCCAGCAGCTTGCGGGAGTCCTACGAGCAGTACTTC. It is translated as CASSLRESYEQYF.

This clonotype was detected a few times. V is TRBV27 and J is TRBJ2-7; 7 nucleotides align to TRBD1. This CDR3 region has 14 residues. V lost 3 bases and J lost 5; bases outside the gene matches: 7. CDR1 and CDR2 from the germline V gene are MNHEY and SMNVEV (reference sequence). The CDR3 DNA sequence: TGTGCCAGCAGTTTTTCCCTTCAGGGGGACGAGCAGTACTTC. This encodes CASSFSLQGDEQYF.

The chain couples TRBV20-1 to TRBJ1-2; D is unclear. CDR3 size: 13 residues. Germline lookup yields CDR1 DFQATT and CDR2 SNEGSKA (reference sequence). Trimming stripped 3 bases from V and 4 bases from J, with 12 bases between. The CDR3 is CSASPPGTYGYTF. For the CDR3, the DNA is TGCAGTGCTAGCCCACCAGGCACCTATGGCTACACCTTC.

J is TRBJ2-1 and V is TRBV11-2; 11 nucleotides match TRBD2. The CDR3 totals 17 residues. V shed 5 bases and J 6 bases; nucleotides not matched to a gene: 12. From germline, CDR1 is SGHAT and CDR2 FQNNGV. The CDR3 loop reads CASSGRLAGRDGNEQFF. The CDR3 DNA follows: TGTGCCAGCAGCGGCCGACTAGCGGGAAGGGACGGCAATGAGCAGTTCTTC.

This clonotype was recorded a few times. The CDR3 loop is CASSQDLGVGNNEQFF. CDR3 nucleotides: TGCGCCAGCAGCCAAGATCTGGGGGTCGGGAACAATGAGCAGTTCTTC. The rearrangement uses TRBV4-3 and TRBJ2-1; tentatively, D is TRBD1 or TRBD2 (5 bases each). Deletions cut 0 bases from V and 5 bases from J, with 14 bases between. The CDR3 runs to 16 residues. Germline V gene sequence: CDR1 LGHNA, CDR2 YSLEER.

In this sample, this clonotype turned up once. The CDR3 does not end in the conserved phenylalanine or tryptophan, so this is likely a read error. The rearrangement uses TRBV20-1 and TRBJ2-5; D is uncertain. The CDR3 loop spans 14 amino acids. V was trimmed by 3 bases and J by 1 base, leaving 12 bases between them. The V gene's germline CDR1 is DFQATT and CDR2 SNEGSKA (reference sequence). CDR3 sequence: CSASLGPSQETQYI. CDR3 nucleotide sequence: TGCAGTGCTAGCCTGGGTCCTAGCCAAGAGACCCAGTACATC.

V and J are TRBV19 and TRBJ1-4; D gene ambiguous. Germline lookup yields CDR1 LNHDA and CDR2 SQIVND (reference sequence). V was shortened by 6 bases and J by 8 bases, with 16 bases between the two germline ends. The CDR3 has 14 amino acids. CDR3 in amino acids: CASRSTSAGEKLFF. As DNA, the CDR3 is TGTGCCAGTAGGTCAACCTCCGCGGGAGAAAAACTGTTTTTT.

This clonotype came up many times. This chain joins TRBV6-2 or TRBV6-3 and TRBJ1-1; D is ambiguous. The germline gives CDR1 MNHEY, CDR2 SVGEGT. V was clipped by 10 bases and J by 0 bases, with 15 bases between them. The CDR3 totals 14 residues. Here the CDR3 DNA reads TGTGCCACCGTGACGGAGATCATGAACACTGAAGCTTTCTTT. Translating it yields CATVTEIMNTEAFF.

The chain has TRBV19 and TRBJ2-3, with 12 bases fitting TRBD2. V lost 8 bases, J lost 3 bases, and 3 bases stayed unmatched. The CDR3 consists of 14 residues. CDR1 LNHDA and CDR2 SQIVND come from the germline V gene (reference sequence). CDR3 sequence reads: CASQGLAGTDTQYF. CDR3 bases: TGTGCCAGTCAGGGACTAGCGGGTACAGATACGCAGTATTTT.

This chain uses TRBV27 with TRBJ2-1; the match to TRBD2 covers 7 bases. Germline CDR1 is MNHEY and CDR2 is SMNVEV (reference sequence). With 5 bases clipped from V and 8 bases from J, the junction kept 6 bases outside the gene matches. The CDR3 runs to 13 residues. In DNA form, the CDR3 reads TGTGCCAGCAGTCTGAGCGGGAAAGATGAGCAGTTCTTC. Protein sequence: CASSLSGKDEQFF.